Below, 10 T cell receptor beta chains from the same sample are listed, as sequenced in a study of OX40 agonist ivuxolimab in advanced cancers. Only in-frame clones appear in the TCRdb table, and some are missing; sequencing was by immunoSEQ multiplex PCR. The sample yields 11,000 to 15,000 clones, roughly 87% seen once. Specimen: CD4+ or CD8+ T cells sorted from blood, collected in a trial of the OX40 agonist ivuxolimab. The receptors derive from an adult with an advanced solid tumor such as melanoma, head and neck, liver or kidney cancer.

J is TRBJ2-3 and V is TRBV11-2, with 10 bases aligning to TRBD2. Germline assignment: CDR1 SGHAT and CDR2 FQNNGV. This CDR3 region has 17 residues. With 1 base clipped from V and 7 bases from J, the junction kept 11 bases outside the gene matches. The CDR3 DNA follows: TGTGCCAGCAGCTTAGGGGCCGGGACTAGCGCCATGAATACGCAGTATTTT. Translating gives CASSLGAGTSAMNTQYF.

In this sample, this clone turned up a few times. V and J are TRBV4-3 and TRBJ2-1, with D unclear. Trimming took 0 bases from V and 9 from J, leaving 15 bases between them. CDR3 length: 15 residues. The V gene's germline CDR1 is LGHNA and CDR2 YSLEER. The CDR3 nucleotides read TGCGCCAGCAGCCAAGAAGGTGGCAGGTACGGTGAGCAGTTCTTC. This sequence encodes CASSQEGGRYGEQFF.

This chain joins TRBV27 and TRBJ2-1; D uncertain. CDR1 and CDR2 (germline): MNHEY, SMNVEV (reference sequence). The CDR3 spans 14 residues. Trimming cost V 0 bases and J 10 bases, with 13 bases left between them. CDR3 in amino acids: CASSLSIRPWEQFF. The CDR3 coding sequence is TGTGCCAGCAGTTTATCGATTCGGCCTTGGGAGCAGTTCTTC.

The J gene is TRBJ1-5, the V gene TRBV27; 10 bases are a match to TRBD1. CDR3 length equals 14 residues. With 8 bases clipped from V and 0 bases from J, the junction kept 1 base outside the gene matches. Per germline, CDR1 MNHEY and CDR2 SMNVEV (reference sequence). CDR3 in amino acids: CASGDRGSNQPQHF. CDR3 in DNA: TGTGCCAGCGGGGACAGGGGTAGCAATCAGCCCCAGCATTTT.

The count of this clone is one. The rearrangement links TRBV4-3 to TRBJ1-4; unclear D gene. Trimming stripped 1 base from V and 4 bases from J, with 25 bases between. This CDR3 is built from 20 residues. Germline CDR1 and CDR2: LGHNA and YSLEER. CDR3 in DNA: TGCGCCAGCAGCCAAGGGGGTCTGATAAGGGCGCGATTAGGTAATGAAAAACTGTTTTTT. Translated, it gives CASSQGGLIRARLGNEKLFF.

V gene TRBV9 combines with J gene TRBJ2-1, with 11 bases fitting TRBD2. This CDR3 comprises 15 residues. Germline V gene lookup returns CDR1 SGDLS and CDR2 YYNGEE. The V segment lost 4 bases and the J segment 8 bases; nucleotides outside the gene matches: 8. The CDR3 sequence: CASSYSGGEVDEQFF. The CDR3, as DNA: TGTGCCAGCAGCTATAGCGGGGGGGAGGTCGATGAGCAGTTCTTC. The whole variable domain, filled in from reference TRBV9 and TRBJ2-1, reads DSGVTQTPKHLITATGQRVTLRCSPRSGDLSVYWYQQSLDQGLQFLIQYYNGEERAKGNILERFSAQQFPDLHSELNLSSLELGDSALYFCASSYSGGEVDEQFFGPGTRLTVL.

The chain couples TRBV19 to TRBJ2-3; 7 nucleotides agree with TRBD1. V lost 5 bases and J lost 1; bases outside the gene matches: 9. This CDR3 contains 16 residues. Germline V gene lookup returns CDR1 LNHDA and CDR2 SQIVND (reference sequence). For the CDR3, the DNA is TGTGCCAGTAGTGCCTTACAGGGGTGGGGCACAGATACGCAGTATTTT. Amino acid sequence: CASSALQGWGTDTQYF.

Within the sample, this clone is medium-sized (0.01 to 0.1%). The chain links TRBV7-2 to TRBJ1-2; D is unresolved. This CDR3 region has 15 residues. Trimming cost V 4 bases and J 4 bases, with 16 bases left between them. CDR1 and CDR2 from the germline V gene are SGHTA and FQGNSA. CDR3 DNA: TGTGCCAGCAGCTACGAGACAACATTTCTCTATGGCTACACCTTC. Translating gives CASSYETTFLYGYTF.

The J gene is TRBJ2-7, the V gene TRBV11-3; 9 nucleotides agree with TRBD1. The V gene's germline CDR1 is SGHNT and CDR2 YENEEA. Unmatched junction bases numbered 11, after V lost 5 bases and J lost 3 bases. There are 16 residues in the CDR3. CDR3 region: CASSPWDRAGDYEQYF. CDR3 nucleotides: TGTGCCAGCAGCCCATGGGACAGGGCAGGGGACTACGAGCAGTACTTC.

J is TRBJ1-1 and V is TRBV9; D unclear. V was trimmed by 0 bases and J by 8 bases, leaving 11 bases between them. Germline CDR1 is SGDLS and CDR2 is YYNGEE. The CDR3 extends over 13 amino acids. The CDR3: CASSVGNLREAFF. The DNA for the CDR3 is TGTGCCAGCAGCGTAGGGAACCTTAGAGAAGCTTTCTTT.